Here is one TCR beta chain with its context. The sample is drawn from a study of cytomegalovirus exposure and HLA in healthy donors. Separation from the approximately 670-subject first cohort characterized the roughly 110-subject validation cohort, to which the donors belonged. The repertoire was sequenced with immunoSEQ multiplex PCR; TCRdb's copy has only in-frame clones and lacks some. The sample shows roughly 52,000 clones, approximately 93% of them seen only once. The sample taken for sequencing was PBMCs. The sequence was collected from a woman aged 18-29 years in good health and CMV-seropositive.

Here the CDR3 reads CASSIAARGNQPQHF. The CDR3 DNA is TGTGCCAGTTCAATCGCGGCAAGGGGGAACCAGCCCCAGCATTTT. The rearrangement uses TRBV19 and TRBJ1-5; D may be TRBD1 (6 bases). Germline V gives CDR1 LNHDA, CDR2 SQIVND (reference sequence). The ends were cut back, 8 bases at V and 7 bases at J, with 21 bases in the middle. CDR3 length: 15 residues.